This TCR beta chain was documented in a study of T cells in women clearing cervical HPV infection. Study information: Women with histologically confirmed HPV16-related CIN3 or worse, 2 with invasive cancer, served as cases. Control women cleared a single incident HPV16 infection within 12 months.

In regard to this clone: The sequence runs out 3 residues before the end of the CDR3; the remainder is reconstructed from the germline J gene.

All participants had a single incident cervical HPV16 infection, and prevalent HPV16 infections were excluded. This CDR3 is built from 17 residues. From germline, CDR1 is SGHVS and CDR2 FNYEAQ. Sequenced by immunoSEQ multiplex PCR; TCRdb stores in-frame clones only, minus some. The clone table shows around 24,000 clones, with the ten largest holding roughly 3.7%. Sequences were obtained from blood buffy coat. The source of this sequence is a woman aged 18-69 years with a cervical HPV16 infection that either progressed to CIN3+ or cleared (not recorded which). The rearrangement joins TRBV7-6 to TRBJ2-4, with D possibly matching TRBD1 (5 bases). Here the CDR3 reads CASSLRGRQTPNYGQYF. CDR3 DNA, as far as it was read: TGTGCCAGCAGCTTAAGGGGCAGACAGACACCTAACTATGGT.